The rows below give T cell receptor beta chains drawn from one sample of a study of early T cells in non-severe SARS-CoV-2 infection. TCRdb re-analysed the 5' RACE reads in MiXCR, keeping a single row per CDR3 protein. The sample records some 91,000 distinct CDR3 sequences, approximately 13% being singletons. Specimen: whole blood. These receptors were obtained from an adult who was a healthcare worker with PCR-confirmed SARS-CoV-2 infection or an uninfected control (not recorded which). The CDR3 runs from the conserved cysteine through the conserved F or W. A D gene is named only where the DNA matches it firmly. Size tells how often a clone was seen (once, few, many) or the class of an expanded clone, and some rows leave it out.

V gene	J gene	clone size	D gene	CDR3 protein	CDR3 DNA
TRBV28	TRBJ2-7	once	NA	CASSLATAYEQYF	TGTGCCAGCAGTTTAGCAACAGCCTACGAGCAGTACTTC
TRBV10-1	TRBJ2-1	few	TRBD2	CASREGSGGANEQFF	TGCGCCAGCAGGGAGGGTAGCGGGGGGGCCAATGAGCAGTTCTTC
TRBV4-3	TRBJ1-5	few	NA	CASSQEGGPQPQHF	TGCGCCAGCAGCCAAGAGGGAGGGCCTCAGCCCCAGCATTTT
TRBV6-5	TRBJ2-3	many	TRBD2	CASTPTGTSEPSSTDTQYF	TGTGCCAGCACCCCTACCGGGACTAGCGAGCCCTCTAGCACAGATACGCAGTATTTT
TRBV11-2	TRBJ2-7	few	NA	CASSLERSQGIYEQYF	TGTGCCAGCAGCTTAGAACGGTCCCAGGGGATCTACGAGCAGTACTTC
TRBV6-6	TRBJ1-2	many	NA	CASRPGGEDGYTF	TGTGCCAGCCGGCCGGGGGGGGAAGATGGCTACACCTTC
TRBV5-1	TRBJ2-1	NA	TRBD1	CASSSRQGVNEQFF	TGCGCCAGCAGCTCAAGACAGGGGGTAAATGAGCAGTTCTTC
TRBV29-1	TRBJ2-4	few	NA	CSVVLESTIQYF	TGCAGCGTTGTTCTGGAGAGTACCATTCAGTACTTC
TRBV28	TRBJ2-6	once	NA	CASSSPGSGANVLTF	TGTGCCAGCAGTTCCCCAGGGAGCGGGGCCAACGTCCTGACTTTC
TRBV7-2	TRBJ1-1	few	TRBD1	CASSSTGGWTEAFF	TGTGCCAGCAGTTCCACAGGGGGGTGGACTGAAGCTTTCTTT
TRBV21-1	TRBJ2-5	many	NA	CASSTSGGAQETQYF	TGTGCCAGCAGCACTAGCGGGGGTGCTCAAGAGACCCAGTACTTC
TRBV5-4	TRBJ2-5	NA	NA	CASSFPPGRHEQETQYF	TGTGCCAGCAGCTTTCCCCCGGGCCGACACGAGCAAGAGACCCAGTACTTC
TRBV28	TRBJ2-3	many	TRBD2	CASSLYRLAGGPGTDTQYF	TGTGCCAGCAGTTTATATCGACTAGCGGGGGGGCCAGGCACAGATACGCAGTATTTT
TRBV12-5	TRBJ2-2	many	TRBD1	CASAPSGRGLGELFF	TGTGCTAGTGCCCCCTCGGGCAGGGGGCTTGGGGAGCTGTTTTTT
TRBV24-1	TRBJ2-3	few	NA	CATSDPTGYTDTQYF	TGTGCCACCAGTGACCCGACGGGTTACACAGATACGCAGTATTTT
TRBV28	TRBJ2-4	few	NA	CASKGEQGGISKNIQYF	TGTGCCAGCAAGGGTGAGCAGGGTGGAATTAGCAAAAACATTCAGTACTTC
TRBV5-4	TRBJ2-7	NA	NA	CASSLMGAPYEQYF	TGTGCCAGCAGCTTGATGGGGGCCCCCTACGAGCAGTACTTC
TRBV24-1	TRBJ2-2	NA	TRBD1	CATSGGQGANTGELFF	TGTGCCACCAGTGGGGGACAGGGGGCAAACACCGGGGAGCTGTTTTTT
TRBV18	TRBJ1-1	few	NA	CASSAGVEAFF	TGTGCCAGCTCCGCAGGGGTTGAAGCTTTCTTT
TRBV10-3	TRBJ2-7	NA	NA	CAISGPGGQGSYEQYF	TGTGCCATCAGTGGCCCAGGTGGGCAGGGTTCCTACGAGCAGTACTTC
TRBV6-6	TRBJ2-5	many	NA	CASPIREPGTQYF	TGTGCCAGCCCAATCCGGGAACCTGGGACCCAGTACTTC
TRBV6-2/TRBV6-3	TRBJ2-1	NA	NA	CASSHDSWRGSGYNEQFF	TGTGCCAGCAGCCACGACTCCTGGCGGGGCTCGGGCTACAATGAGCAGTTCTTC
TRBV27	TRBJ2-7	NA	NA	CASSPQTGVQYF	TGTGCCAGCAGTCCCCAAACCGGGGTGCAGTACTTC
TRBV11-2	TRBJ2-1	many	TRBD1	CASSLVRRPPGTGVKGQFF	TGTGCCAGCAGCTTAGTGAGGAGGCCCCCCGGGACAGGGGTAAAAGGGCAGTTCTTC
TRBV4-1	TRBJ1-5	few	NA	CASSQVQGVSQHF	TGCGCCAGCAGCCAAGTTCAGGGTGTATCCCAGCATTTT
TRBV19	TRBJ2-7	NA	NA	CASKDDRSYEQYF	TGTGCCAGTAAGGACGACAGATCCTACGAGCAGTACTTC
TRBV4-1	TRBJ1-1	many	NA	CASSQGPRGGGWTEAFF	TGCGCCAGCAGCCAAGGGCCCCGGGGCGGGGGATGGACTGAAGCTTTCTTT
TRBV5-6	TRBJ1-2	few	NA	CASSYGRGSAGGYTF	TGTGCCAGCAGCTATGGCAGGGGTAGCGCAGGTGGCTACACCTTC
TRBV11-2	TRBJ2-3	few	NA	CASSFQLSTDTQYF	TGTGCCAGCAGCTTTCAGCTCAGCACAGATACGCAGTATTTT
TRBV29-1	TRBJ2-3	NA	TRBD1	CSVAGGLSDTQYF	TGCAGCGTAGCAGGGGGCCTCTCAGATACGCAGTATTTT
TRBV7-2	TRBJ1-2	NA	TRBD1	CASTFDRAYGYTF	TGTGCCAGCACGTTCGACAGGGCGTATGGCTACACCTTC
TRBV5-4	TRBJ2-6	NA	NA	CATFGANVLTF	TGTGCCACATTCGGGGCCAACGTCCTGACTTTC
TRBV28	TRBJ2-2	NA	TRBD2	CASSLSLAGGTGELFF	TGTGCCAGCAGTTTATCACTAGCGGGGGGCACCGGGGAGCTGTTTTTT
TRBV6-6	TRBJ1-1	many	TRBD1	CASSYKIRGRPAGEAFF	TGTGCCAGCAGTTACAAAATCAGGGGGCGGCCAGCAGGTGAAGCTTTCTTT
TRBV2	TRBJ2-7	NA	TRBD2	CASSIPRTGRIYEQYF	TGTGCCAGCAGCATACCAAGGACCGGGAGGATCTACGAGCAGTACTTC
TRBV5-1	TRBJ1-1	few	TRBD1	CASSFGVGTANTEAFF	TGCGCCAGCAGCTTTGGGGTAGGGACAGCGAACACTGAAGCTTTCTTT
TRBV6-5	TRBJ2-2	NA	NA	CASSYSRRGQEGTGELFF	TGTGCCAGCAGTTACTCGAGACGCGGACAGGAGGGCACCGGGGAGCTGTTTTTT
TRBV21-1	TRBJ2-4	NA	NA	CASSKVPRPTTKSLAKNIQYF	TGTGCCAGCAGCAAAGTCCCCCGCCCAACGACAAAGTCGCTAGCCAAAAACATTCAGTACTTC
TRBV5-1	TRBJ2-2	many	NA	CASSFGAKPYTGELFF	TGCGCCAGCAGCTTTGGTGCCAAACCCTACACCGGGGAGCTGTTTTTT
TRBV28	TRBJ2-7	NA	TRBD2	CASSFLRGGAQAYEQYF	TGTGCCAGCAGTTTTCTTCGGGGGGGGGCCCAGGCATACGAGCAGTACTTC
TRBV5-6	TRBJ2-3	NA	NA	CASRGVGTDTQYF	TGTGCCAGCAGGGGGGTCGGCACAGATACGCAGTATTTT
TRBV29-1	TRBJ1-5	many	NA	CSVGGWNQPQHF	TGCAGCGTTGGAGGCTGGAATCAGCCCCAGCATTTT
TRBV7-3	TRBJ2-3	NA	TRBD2	CASSPRGSGGAGDTQYF	TGTGCCAGCAGCCCAAGAGGATCGGGGGGGGCTGGAGATACGCAGTATTTT
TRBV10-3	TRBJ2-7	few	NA	CAIRTTLEGLSYEQYF	TGTGCCATCAGGACGACGTTAGAGGGGCTATCCTACGAGCAGTACTTC
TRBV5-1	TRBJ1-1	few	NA	CASSWTGSRGTEAFF	TGCGCCAGCAGTTGGACGGGCTCACGGGGCACTGAAGCTTTCTTT
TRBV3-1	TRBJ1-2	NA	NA	CASSQEARGWDYGYTF	TGTGCCAGCAGCCAAGAGGCTAGGGGATGGGACTATGGCTACACCTTC
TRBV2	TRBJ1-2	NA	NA	CASSSLQGPYGYTF	TGTGCCAGCAGTAGTTTACAGGGACCCTATGGCTACACCTTC
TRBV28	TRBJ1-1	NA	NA	CASIVRNTEAFF	TGTGCCAGCATTGTTCGGAACACTGAAGCTTTCTTT
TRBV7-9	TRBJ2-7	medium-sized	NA	CASSLVPRGLSYEQYF	TGTGCCAGCAGCTTAGTTCCGCGGGGCCTCTCCTACGAGCAGTACTTC
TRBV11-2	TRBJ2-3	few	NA	CASSPSGWPTDTQYF	TGTGCCAGCAGCCCCAGCGGGTGGCCCACAGATACGCAGTATTTT
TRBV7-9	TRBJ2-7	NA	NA	CASSLAASPPVKQYF	TGTGCCAGCAGCTTAGCAGCCAGCCCTCCGGTGAAGCAGTACTTC
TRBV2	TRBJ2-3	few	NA	CASGNGDTQYF	TGTGCCAGCGGCAACGGAGATACGCAGTATTTT
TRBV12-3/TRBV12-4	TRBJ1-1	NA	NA	CASSAGSRGNTEAFF	TGTGCCAGCAGCGCTGGATCTCGCGGGAACACTGAAGCTTTCTTT
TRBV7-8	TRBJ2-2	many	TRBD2	CASSLVPRASGGTTGELFF	TGTGCCAGCAGCTTAGTGCCCCGGGCTAGCGGGGGTACCACCGGGGAGCTGTTTTTT
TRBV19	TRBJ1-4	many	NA	CASSREGVREKLFF	TGTGCCAGTAGTAGAGAGGGAGTGCGTGAAAAACTGTTTTTT
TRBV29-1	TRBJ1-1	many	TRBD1	CSVDPGQWDTEVFF	TGCAGCGTTGACCCGGGACAGTGGGACACTGAAGTTTTCTTT
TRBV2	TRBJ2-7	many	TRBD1	CASMTGPTYEQYF	TGTGCCAGCATGACAGGGCCGACCTACGAGCAGTACTTC
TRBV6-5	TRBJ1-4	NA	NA	CASRRVLGTNEKLFF	TGTGCCAGCAGGCGAGTTTTAGGTACTAATGAAAAACTGTTTTTT
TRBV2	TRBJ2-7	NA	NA	CASGTEQYF	TGTGCCAGCGGTACCGAGCAGTACTTC
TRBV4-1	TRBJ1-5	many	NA	CASSQEPGAGNQPQHF	TGCGCCAGCAGCCAAGAGCCCGGGGCGGGCAATCAGCCCCAGCATTTT